A single sample gave rise to the 6 T cell receptor beta chains below, sequenced in a study of response to subunit inactivated influenza vaccine. MiXCR, run by TCRdb on the RT-PCR reads, gives a single entry per CDR3 protein. The table shows some 480,000 distinct CDR3 sequences, with 9.5% to 12% occurring only once. Material: PBMCs from blood, obtained roughly 45 days after vaccination. These receptors were obtained from a man in his fifties who received an inactivated influenza vaccine.

This chain uses TRBV28 with TRBJ2-5; TRBD1 might be the D (5 bases). This CDR3 has 14 amino acids. CDR1 and CDR2 (germline): MDHEN, SYDVKM. Trimming stripped 6 bases from V and 0 bases from J, with 11 bases between. The CDR3 nucleotides read TGTGCCAGCAGCGACGACAGTTACCAAGAGACCCAGTACTTC. This codes for CASSDDSYQETQYF.

This clonotype showed up many times. V usage is TRBV10-3 and J usage is TRBJ2-7; D uncertain. With 3 bases removed from V and 7 bases from J, the gap between germline ends came to 10 bases. CDR3 length: 12 residues. Per the germline V gene, CDR1 is ENHRY and CDR2 is SYGVKD. Here the CDR3 DNA reads TGTGCCATCAGTGAAACCGGATATGAGCAGTACTTC. This sequence encodes CAISETGYEQYF.

The V and J genes are TRBV11-2 and TRBJ2-1, with D possibly TRBD2 on 6 matching bases. The germline V gene encodes CDR1 SGHAT and CDR2 FQNNGV. Trimming cost V 1 base and J 8 bases, with 12 bases left between them. The CDR3 loop spans 14 amino acids. CDR3 protein: CASSLAPGGDEQFF. In DNA, the CDR3 is TGTGCCAGCAGCTTAGCACCAGGCGGGGATGAGCAGTTCTTC. The full variable domain, completed using reference TRBV11-2 and TRBJ2-1, is EAGVAQSPRYKIIEKRQSVAFWCNPISGHATLYWYQQILGQGPKLLIQFQNNGVVDDSQLPKDRFSAERLKGVDSTLKIQPAKLEDSAVYLCASSLAPGGDEQFFGPGTRLTVL.

This chain links TRBV4-3 with TRBJ2-7; D could derive from TRBD1 or TRBD2 (5 bases each). The germline V gene has CDR1 LGHNA and CDR2 YSLEER. V was shortened by 4 bases and J by 2 bases, with 15 bases between the two germline ends. CDR3 length: 15 residues. The CDR3 reads CASSPRAQGPYEQYF. The CDR3 nucleotides are TGCGCCAGCAGCCCCCGGGCGCAGGGACCCTACGAGCAGTACTTC.

Worth noting for this clonotype: One base away lies a much larger clone, so this may be a sequencing read error. The chain combines TRBV7-3 with TRBJ2-1; 10 nucleotides line up with TRBD2. Germline CDR1 reads SGHTA; CDR2 reads FQGTGA. This CDR3 is built from 16 residues. For the CDR3, the DNA is TGTGCCAGCAGCTTACTAGCGGGAGTCCCCTACAATGAGCACTTCTTC. It encodes CASSLLAGVPYNEHFF.

The rearrangement joins TRBV20-1 to TRBJ2-7; D might be TRBD1 (5 bases). V was cut by 4 bases and J by 0 bases, with 13 bases left in between. Germline V gene sequence: CDR1 DFQATT, CDR2 SNEGSKA (reference sequence). The CDR3 extends over 14 amino acids. The CDR3 DNA reads as TGCAGTGCTAAAGGGGCGTTAAGCTCCTACGAGCAGTACTTC. Amino acids: CSAKGALSSYEQYF.